These T cell receptor beta chains were read from a single sample in a study of blood T cell repertoires in COVID-19. Sequenced by immunoSEQ multiplex PCR; TCRdb stores in-frame clones only, minus some. The sample lists some 100,000 clones, 70% to 90% occurring once. Sequenced material: PBMCs or T cells enriched from blood (not recorded which). The receptors come from a woman aged 45-65 years who had recovered from COVID-19. CDR3s include the opening cysteine and the closing phenylalanine or tryptophan.

V	CDR3
TRBV28	CASPPDRGRNTEAFF
TRBV24-1	CATSENRVGTGELFF
TRBV5-1	CASSLGQPINEKLFF
TRBV30	CAWSFHRENTEAFF
TRBV28	CASSPPRRGADNEQFF
TRBV5-4	CASSREGLAGEANEQFF
TRBV5-1	CASTTGTANTEAFF
TRBV7-2	CASSLGGGQLYEQYF
TRBV28	CASRARVRGQNNSPLHF
TRBV5-1	CASSGQASGSVLFF
TRBV2	CASRKDRAKGYGYTF
TRBV30	CAWSGRDTDTQYF
TRBV27	CASSLSLFSGVTDTQYF
TRBV11-2	CASSLTGGSGNTIYF
TRBV30	CAWSVSQGGLYSNQPQHF
TRBV5-1	CASSLGDGRTTDYGYTF
TRBV7-8	CASSPYRGDHEQYF
TRBV30	CAWGLAGGLYEQYF
TRBV20-1	CSASPRTGGVIGYTF
TRBV7-3	CASSHDRNNEQFF
TRBV6-5	CASQDSFSNQPQHF
TRBV4-1	CASSQVADNTGELFF
TRBV6-1	CASSEGRYGYTF
TRBV25-1	CASSDGGGGTGRQPQHF
TRBV6-1	CASSEPTGGSSNQPQHF
TRBV19	CASRSLIGTGTGELFF
TRBV15	CATSRDPTPQETQYF
TRBV5-1	CASSPNRGSTDTQYF
TRBV7-2	CASSLGATEVGYTF
TRBV9	CASSVVLAGVGAPLHF
TRBV2	CASRQMGSMNTEAFF
TRBV7-2	CASSLEESGYDEKLFF
TRBV16	CARMRGNTEAFF
TRBV14	CASSQDWGHNSPLHF
TRBV12-3/TRBV12-4	CASSSRYEQYF
TRBV9	CASSDQQGVSSPLHF
TRBV5-1	CASSSGDSTSYEQYF
TRBV29-1	CSVPGEGLGLNEQFF
TRBV9	CASSPRQPSSGNTIYF
TRBV9	CASSVGGGRMGETQYF
TRBV5-1	CASSRALTGLNTEAFF
TRBV15	CATSRSSLLSHPDEQFF
TRBV28	CASSPTGIGYTF
TRBV10-3	CAISESRGSGGITQSQYF
TRBV7-2	CASSLRPGEVGELFF